This T cell receptor beta chain was documented in a study of a mutant IDH1 vaccine in newly diagnosed glioma (TCRdb year 2021). The study in broad terms: Vaccination started 4-6 weeks after radiotherapy alone, or was given together with temozolomide cycles in the groups whose treatment included chemotherapy. The roughly 33 treated patients were approximately 60% male and 37.5% female, with a mean age of 40.4 years. The week-35 safety follow-up took place at visit V12, and the week-47 end of study took place at visit V13. Peripheral blood was drawn at six visits: V03 (baseline), V05, V07, V10, V12 and V13. For exploratory analyses, around 23 treated patients had longitudinal TCRB deep sequencing done wherever samples were available. Before enrollment, most patients had been given radiochemotherapy with temozolomide as standard therapy, while the rest had received either radiotherapy alone or temozolomide alone.

Read against the paper, the sample's time point label means: week 35, safety follow-up. Each vaccine dose was 300 ug of a 20-mer mutant IDH1 peptide in Montanide, given subcutaneously with topical imiquimod. Across visits V03 through V10, patients got a total of eight vaccinations, given in weeks 1, 3, 5, 7, 11, 15, 19 and 23. Donors had newly diagnosed WHO grade 3 or 4 IDH1-mutant astrocytomas with loss of nuclear ATRX. The samples were drawn from NOA16, a multicentre, single-arm, open-label phase I trial in Germany that tested a mutant IDH1 peptide vaccine in humans for the first time. Genomic DNA for TCRB sequencing was extracted from EDTA blood using the DNeasy Blood and Tissue Kit. Its CDR3 holds 14 amino acids, cysteine through phenylalanine. The only DNA kept is the CDR3, 42 bases in frame from the first base. Unmatched junction bases come to 2, with V trimmed by 4 bases and J by 6 bases. The germline V gene provides CDR1 MNHNS and CDR2 SASEGT.

As to this clone: Its antigen has not been determined. There are no base qualities to consult, and no much larger clone falls within one base.

Findings and caveats that apply to the study as a whole: Immune responses induced by the vaccine were seen in around 93% of patients across multiple MHC alleles. Availability determined which PBMC samples were chosen for TCRB deep sequencing. The authors noted that analyses of patient blood samples could not be reproduced because of sample limitations. No apparent relationship was observed between pseudoprogression and alterations in the top peripheral T cell clonotypes detected by TCRB sequencing.

The method behind the library was the immunoSEQ multiplex PCR assay. Rearranged TCR beta chain sequences were amplified with the hsTCRB Kit following the manufacturer's protocol. An Illumina MiSeq was used to sequence the TCRB libraries. In the paper's pipeline: The proprietary platform of the kit vendor was used for demultiplexing, trimming and gene mapping. This is the immuneACCESS table as TCRdb keeps it, with only in-frame sequences that have V and J called. A part of the clones is gone; compared with another copy, unresolved V genes explain less than half, and the rest is unexplained. V and J calls plus clone size are reproduced from that table; the DNA served to infer D and trimming. For this sample the table gives approximately 28,000 clones, of which less than 85% were detected only once. Of the sample, 30% to 35% falls within the top ten clones.

The source of this sequence is a young man with glioma. The V and J segments used are TRBV6-1 and TRBJ1-5; TRBD1 matches 11 bases in the middle. The sample here was PBMCs, taken from a glioma patient whose treatment included an IDH1 peptide vaccine. The DNA reads as follows: TGTGCCAGCAGTGTGGACAGGGGGCTTCAGCCCCAGCATTTT. This gives the protein CASSVDRGLQPQHF.